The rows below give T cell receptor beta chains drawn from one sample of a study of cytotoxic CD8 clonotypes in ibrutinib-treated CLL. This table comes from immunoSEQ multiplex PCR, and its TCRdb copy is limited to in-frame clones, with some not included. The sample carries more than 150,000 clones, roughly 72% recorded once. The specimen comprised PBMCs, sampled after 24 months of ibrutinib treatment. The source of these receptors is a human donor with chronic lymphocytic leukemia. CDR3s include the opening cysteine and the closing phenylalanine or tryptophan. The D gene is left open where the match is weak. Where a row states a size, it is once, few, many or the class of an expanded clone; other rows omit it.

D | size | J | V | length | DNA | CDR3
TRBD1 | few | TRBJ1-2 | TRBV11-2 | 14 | TGTGCCAGCAGCTTCCGGGGACAGGGTCGCGGCTACACCTTC | CASSFRGQGRGYTF
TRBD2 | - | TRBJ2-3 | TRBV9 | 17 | TGTGCCAGCAGCGTAGTTTCTAGCGGGAGTCTAACAGATACGCAGTATTTT | CASSVVSSGSLTDTQYF
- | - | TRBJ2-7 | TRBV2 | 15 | TGTGCCAGCAGTGAACTGCCAGGGCTAGCCTACGAGCAGTACTTC | CASSELPGLAYEQYF
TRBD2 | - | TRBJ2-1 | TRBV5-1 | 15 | TGCGCCAGCAGCTTGATTAGCGGGAGTTTGAATGAGCAGTTCTTC | CASSLISGSLNEQFF
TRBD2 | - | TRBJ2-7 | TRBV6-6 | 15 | TGTGCCAGCAGTTGGACTAGCGGGAACTCCTACGAGCAGTACTTC | CASSWTSGNSYEQYF
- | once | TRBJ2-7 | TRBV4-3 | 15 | TGCGCCAGCAGCCAAGAATGGACGGCATCCTACGAGCAGTACTTC | CASSQEWTASYEQYF
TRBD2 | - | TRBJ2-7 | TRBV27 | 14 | TGTGCCAGCAGTGCTCGGGACTACACCTACGAGCAGTACTTC | CASSARDYTYEQYF
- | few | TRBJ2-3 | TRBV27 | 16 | TGTGCCAGCAGCCAGGGATACAGGGGAGGGGCAGATACGCAGTATTTT | CASSQGYRGGADTQYF
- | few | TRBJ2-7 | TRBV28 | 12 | TGTGCCAGCAGACAGGGTACCTACGAGCAGTACTTC | CASRQGTYEQYF
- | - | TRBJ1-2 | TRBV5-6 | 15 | TGTGCCAGCAGCTTTAATACAGGGTTTGGGGATGGCTACACCTTC | CASSFNTGFGDGYTF
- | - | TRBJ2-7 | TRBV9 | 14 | TGTGCCAGCAGCTTATTTGGGGAGCCCTACGAGCAGTACTTC | CASSLFGEPYEQYF
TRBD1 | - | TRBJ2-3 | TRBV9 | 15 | TGTGCCAGCAGCGTAGAACCAGGGGGCCTCGATACGCAGTATTTT | CASSVEPGGLDTQYF
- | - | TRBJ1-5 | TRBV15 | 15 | TGTGCCACCAGCAGAGCCGATTTTAGCAATCAGCCCCAGCATTTT | CATSRADFSNQPQHF
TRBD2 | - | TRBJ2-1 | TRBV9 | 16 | TGTGCCAGCAGCGTCCAAGCGGGAGGCGCTTACAATGAGCAGTTCTTC | CASSVQAGGAYNEQFF
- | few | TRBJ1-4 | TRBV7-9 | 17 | TGTGCCAGCAGCTTAGAATTAGGAAGGGGAACTAATGAAAAACTGTTTTTT | CASSLELGRGTNEKLFF
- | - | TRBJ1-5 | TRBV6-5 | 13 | TGTGCCACCCAGACGCGGTTCAATCAGCCCCAGCATTTT | CATQTRFNQPQHF
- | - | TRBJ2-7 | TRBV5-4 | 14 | TGTGCCAGCAGCTTGGTCGGCTCACAATACGAGCAGTACTTC | CASSLVGSQYEQYF
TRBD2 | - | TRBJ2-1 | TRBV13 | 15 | TGTGCCAGCAGCCCCATAGCGGGAGCCTCCAATGAGCAGTTCTTC | CASSPIAGASNEQFF
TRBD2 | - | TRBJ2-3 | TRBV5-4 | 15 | TGTGCCAGCAGCCTGTACCTAGCGGGGACAGATACGCAGTATTTT | CASSLYLAGTDTQYF
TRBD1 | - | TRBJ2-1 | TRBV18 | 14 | TGTGCCAGCTCACTGTCGGGACAGGGCGATGAGCAGTTCTTC | CASSLSGQGDEQFF